This TCR beta chain is drawn from a study of blood T cell repertoires in COVID-19. The CDR3 consists of 15 residues. The V gene's germline CDR1 is KGHSH and CDR2 LQKENI. The V gene end was trimmed by 3 bases and the J gene end by 5 bases; junction bases not matched to a gene: 4. The data were produced by immunoSEQ multiplex PCR, yet TCRdb's version contains in-frame clones alone and is incomplete. The repertoire holds 200,000 to 250,000 clones, with over 80% as singletons. This clonotype was sampled from a woman aged 25 to 39 with COVID-19, enrolled during active disease. This chain joins TRBV18 and TRBJ1-3, with 10 bases identical to TRBD1. The material sequenced was peripheral blood. The chain's CDR3 is CASSPRDRGRNTIYF. CDR3 coding DNA: TGTGCCAGCTCACCCCGGGACAGGGGTAGAAACACCATATATTTT.